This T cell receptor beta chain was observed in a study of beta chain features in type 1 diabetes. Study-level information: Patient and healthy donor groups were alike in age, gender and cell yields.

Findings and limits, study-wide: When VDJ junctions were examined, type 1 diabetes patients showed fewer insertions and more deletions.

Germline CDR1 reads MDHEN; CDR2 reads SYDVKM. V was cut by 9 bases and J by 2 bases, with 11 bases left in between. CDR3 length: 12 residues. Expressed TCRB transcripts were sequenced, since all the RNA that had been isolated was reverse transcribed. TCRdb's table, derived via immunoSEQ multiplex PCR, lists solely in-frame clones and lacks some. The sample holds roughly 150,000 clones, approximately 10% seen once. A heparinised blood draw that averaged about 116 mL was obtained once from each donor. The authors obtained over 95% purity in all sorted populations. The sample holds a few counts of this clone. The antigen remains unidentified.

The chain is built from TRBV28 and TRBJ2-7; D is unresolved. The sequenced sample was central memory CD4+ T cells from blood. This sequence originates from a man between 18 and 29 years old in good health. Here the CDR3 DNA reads TGTGCCAGTGGACGTCACCCCTACGAGCAGTACTTC. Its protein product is CASGRHPYEQYF.